The rows below give T cell receptor beta chains drawn from one sample of a study of cytomegalovirus exposure and HLA in healthy donors. The repertoire was sequenced with immunoSEQ multiplex PCR; TCRdb's copy has only in-frame clones and lacks some. The sample has about 92,000 clones; about 84% are singletons. Sequences were obtained from PBMCs. These receptor sequences come from a girl aged 2 to 10 in good health and CMV-seropositive. CDR3s include the opening cysteine and the closing phenylalanine or tryptophan. A D gene is named only where the DNA matches it firmly. Clone size is not always given. Where it is, it says once, few, many or a class for expanded clones.

j_gene: TRBJ2-3; abundance: -; d_gene: TRBD2; v_gene: TRBV7-8; CDR3aa: CASSLAGYLAGSTDTQYF; CDR3nt: TGTGCCAGCAGCTTAGCGGGGTACCTAGCGGGAAGCACAGATACGCAGTATTTT
j_gene: TRBJ2-3; abundance: -; d_gene: -; v_gene: TRBV4-1; CDR3aa: CASSQRTEADTQYF; CDR3nt: TGCGCCAGCAGCCAGCGGACAGAGGCAGATACGCAGTATTTT
j_gene: TRBJ1-2; abundance: -; d_gene: -; v_gene: TRBV18; CDR3aa: CASSPTFPLGHGYTF; CDR3nt: TGTGCCAGCTCACCTACCTTCCCCTTGGGGCATGGCTACACCTTC
j_gene: TRBJ1-1; abundance: few; d_gene: TRBD1; v_gene: TRBV6-5; CDR3aa: CASSRGQGAGTEAFF; CDR3nt: TGTGCCAGCAGTAGGGGACAGGGGGCGGGCACTGAAGCTTTCTTT
j_gene: TRBJ2-7; abundance: -; d_gene: -; v_gene: TRBV2; CDR3aa: CASSPYSGTYEQYF; CDR3nt: TGTGCCAGCAGCCCGTATAGCGGAACCTACGAGCAGTACTTC
j_gene: TRBJ1-5; abundance: -; d_gene: -; v_gene: TRBV28; CDR3aa: CASSPIPRGSSQPQHF; CDR3nt: TGTGCCAGCAGTCCCATTCCTCGGGGAAGTAGTCAGCCCCAGCATTTT
j_gene: TRBJ2-5; abundance: -; d_gene: TRBD1; v_gene: TRBV27; CDR3aa: CASSSSDRKGGETQYF; CDR3nt: TGTGCCAGCAGTTCGTCGGACAGGAAAGGGGGAGAGACCCAGTACTTC
j_gene: TRBJ2-3; abundance: -; d_gene: TRBD1; v_gene: TRBV5-1; CDR3aa: CASSLSGQGVRTDTQYF; CDR3nt: TGCGCCAGCAGCTTAAGTGGGCAGGGGGTACGAACAGATACGCAGTATTTT
j_gene: TRBJ2-1; abundance: -; d_gene: -; v_gene: TRBV27; CDR3aa: CASSFREHNEQFF; CDR3nt: TGTGCCAGCAGTTTCCGGGAACACAATGAGCAGTTCTTC
j_gene: TRBJ1-5; abundance: -; d_gene: -; v_gene: TRBV19; CDR3aa: CASSSDRSNQPQHF; CDR3nt: TGTGCCAGTAGTTCCGACAGGAGCAATCAGCCCCAGCATTTT
j_gene: TRBJ2-6; abundance: -; d_gene: -; v_gene: TRBV28; CDR3aa: CASSSRSRANVLTF; CDR3nt: TGTGCCAGCAGTTCCCGTTCCCGGGCCAACGTCCTGACTTTC
j_gene: TRBJ2-7; abundance: -; d_gene: TRBD1; v_gene: TRBV11-2; CDR3aa: CASSPIDRGRGSYEQYF; CDR3nt: TGTGCCAGCAGCCCTATAGACAGGGGGCGAGGATCCTACGAGCAGTACTTC
j_gene: TRBJ1-2; abundance: -; d_gene: -; v_gene: TRBV6-1; CDR3aa: CASRGGVGGYTF; CDR3nt: TGTGCCAGCAGGGGAGGGGTAGGGGGCTACACCTTC
j_gene: TRBJ1-1; abundance: -; d_gene: -; v_gene: TRBV9; CDR3aa: CASRQSPNTEAFF; CDR3nt: TGTGCCAGCCGACAGAGTCCGAACACTGAAGCTTTCTTT
j_gene: TRBJ2-7; abundance: -; d_gene: TRBD1; v_gene: TRBV30; CDR3aa: CAWAPGTDALEQYF; CDR3nt: TGTGCCTGGGCTCCAGGGACAGATGCCCTCGAGCAGTACTTC
j_gene: TRBJ2-7; abundance: -; d_gene: -; v_gene: TRBV29-1; CDR3aa: CSVVVNEQYF; CDR3nt: TGCAGCGTTGTTGTTAACGAGCAGTACTTC
j_gene: TRBJ2-3; abundance: -; d_gene: -; v_gene: TRBV29-1; CDR3aa: CSVAYKSSTDTQYF; CDR3nt: TGCAGCGTTGCTTACAAGTCTAGCACAGATACGCAGTATTTT
j_gene: TRBJ2-3; abundance: -; d_gene: -; v_gene: TRBV18; CDR3aa: CASSPITRYADTQYF; CDR3nt: TGTGCCAGCTCACCAATTACTCGGTACGCAGATACGCAGTATTTT
j_gene: TRBJ1-5; abundance: medium-sized; d_gene: -; v_gene: TRBV7-9; CDR3aa: CASSLGTGNQPQHF; CDR3nt: TGTGCCAGCAGCTTAGGGACAGGCAATCAGCCCCAGCATTTT
j_gene: TRBJ1-3; abundance: -; d_gene: -; v_gene: TRBV20-1; CDR3aa: CSATHADTIYF; CDR3nt: TGCAGTGCTACACACGCAGACACCATATATTTT
j_gene: TRBJ1-2; abundance: -; d_gene: TRBD1; v_gene: TRBV10-3; CDR3aa: CAISEGDRGLDLYGYTF; CDR3nt: TGTGCCATCAGTGAGGGGGACAGGGGATTGGACCTTTATGGCTACACCTTC
j_gene: TRBJ1-1; abundance: -; d_gene: -; v_gene: TRBV30; CDR3aa: CAGGAVEAFF; CDR3nt: TGTGCCGGCGGGGCGGTAGAAGCTTTCTTT
j_gene: TRBJ2-5; abundance: -; d_gene: TRBD1; v_gene: TRBV7-9; CDR3aa: CASSSGQGSKQETQYF; CDR3nt: TGTGCCAGCAGCTCCGGACAGGGTTCAAAACAAGAGACCCAGTACTTC
j_gene: TRBJ2-7; abundance: -; d_gene: TRBD2; v_gene: TRBV29-1; CDR3aa: CSVELAGGYEQYF; CDR3nt: TGCAGCGTTGAACTAGCGGGAGGATACGAGCAGTACTTC
j_gene: TRBJ1-2; abundance: -; d_gene: TRBD1; v_gene: TRBV5-6; CDR3aa: CASSFGTDYGYTF; CDR3nt: TGTGCCAGCAGCTTTGGGACAGACTATGGCTACACCTTC
j_gene: TRBJ2-7; abundance: -; d_gene: -; v_gene: TRBV11-3; CDR3aa: CASSLPEAPYEQYF; CDR3nt: TGTGCCAGCAGCTTACCCGAGGCCCCCTACGAGCAGTACTTC
j_gene: TRBJ2-7; abundance: -; d_gene: -; v_gene: TRBV7-8; CDR3aa: CASRGAGIGDEQYF; CDR3nt: TGTGCCAGCAGAGGAGCAGGGATAGGAGACGAGCAGTACTTC
j_gene: TRBJ2-7; abundance: -; d_gene: -; v_gene: TRBV6-5; CDR3aa: CASTPPGGRYEQYF; CDR3nt: TGTGCCAGCACTCCCCCGGGTGGAAGATACGAGCAGTACTTC
j_gene: TRBJ2-7; abundance: -; d_gene: TRBD1; v_gene: TRBV5-1; CDR3aa: CASSTGTGYEQYF; CDR3nt: TGCGCCAGCAGCACCGGGACAGGCTACGAGCAGTACTTC
j_gene: TRBJ1-1; abundance: few; d_gene: TRBD1; v_gene: TRBV6-5; CDR3aa: CASSYRQGMNTEAFF; CDR3nt: TGTGCCAGCAGTTACAGACAGGGTATGAACACTGAAGCTTTCTTT
j_gene: TRBJ2-5; abundance: -; d_gene: TRBD2; v_gene: TRBV27; CDR3aa: CASSLSGGRGETQYF; CDR3nt: TGTGCCAGCAGTTTAAGCGGGGGCAGGGGAGAGACCCAGTACTTC
j_gene: TRBJ2-7; abundance: -; d_gene: -; v_gene: TRBV7-9; CDR3aa: CASSPAPSESYEQYF; CDR3nt: TGTGCCAGCAGCCCCGCGCCTAGCGAATCCTACGAGCAGTACTTC
j_gene: TRBJ1-5; abundance: -; d_gene: TRBD1; v_gene: TRBV19; CDR3aa: CASESTGGNQPQHF; CDR3nt: TGTGCCAGTGAATCAACAGGGGGCAATCAGCCCCAGCATTTT
j_gene: TRBJ1-4; abundance: -; d_gene: -; v_gene: TRBV13; CDR3aa: CASSFTSVNEKLFF; CDR3nt: TGTGCCAGCAGCTTCACAAGCGTGAATGAAAAACTGTTTTTT
j_gene: TRBJ2-2; abundance: -; d_gene: -; v_gene: TRBV29-1; CDR3aa: CSIRELKTGELFF; CDR3nt: TGCAGTATCAGGGAATTGAAGACCGGGGAGCTGTTTTTT
j_gene: TRBJ1-5; abundance: -; d_gene: TRBD1; v_gene: TRBV27; CDR3aa: CASSSGQGRSNQPQHF; CDR3nt: TGTGCCAGCAGTTCTGGACAGGGTCGTAGCAATCAGCCCCAGCATTTT
j_gene: TRBJ1-5; abundance: once; d_gene: TRBD1; v_gene: TRBV5-6; CDR3aa: CASSLGGTGGSPSNQPQHF; CDR3nt: TGTGCCAGCAGCTTGGGAGGGACAGGGGGCTCCCCCAGCAATCAGCCCCAGCATTTT
j_gene: TRBJ2-3; abundance: -; d_gene: TRBD2; v_gene: TRBV4-1; CDR3aa: CASSQDGTSGRIDTQYF; CDR3nt: TGCGCCAGCAGCCAAGATGGGACTAGCGGGAGGATCGATACGCAGTATTTT
j_gene: TRBJ2-7; abundance: -; d_gene: TRBD1; v_gene: TRBV2; CDR3aa: CASSLSFGQGRHEQYF; CDR3nt: TGTGCCAGCAGTCTTTCCTTCGGACAGGGACGACACGAGCAGTACTTC
j_gene: TRBJ2-1; abundance: -; d_gene: -; v_gene: TRBV30; CDR3aa: CAWSGGRWNEQFF; CDR3nt: TGTGCCTGGTCCGGGGGGCGCTGGAATGAGCAGTTCTTC
j_gene: TRBJ2-7; abundance: -; d_gene: TRBD2; v_gene: TRBV14; CDR3aa: CASSVASGPYEQYF; CDR3nt: TGTGCCAGCAGCGTCGCTAGCGGCCCCTACGAGCAGTACTTC
j_gene: TRBJ2-1; abundance: -; d_gene: TRBD2; v_gene: TRBV5-6; CDR3aa: CASSHGGELDNEQFF; CDR3nt: TGTGCCAGCAGCCACGGGGGGGAGTTAGACAATGAGCAGTTCTTC
j_gene: TRBJ2-7; abundance: -; d_gene: TRBD2; v_gene: TRBV15; CDR3aa: CATASGRAYEQYF; CDR3nt: TGTGCCACGGCTAGCGGGAGGGCCTACGAGCAGTACTTC
j_gene: TRBJ1-2; abundance: -; d_gene: -; v_gene: TRBV6-1; CDR3aa: CASSEGQGYGYTF; CDR3nt: TGTGCCAGCAGTGAAGGGCAGGGCTATGGCTACACCTTC
j_gene: TRBJ2-2; abundance: -; d_gene: TRBD1; v_gene: TRBV5-1; CDR3aa: CASSYSGTGSGELFF; CDR3nt: TGCGCCAGCAGCTATTCCGGGACAGGGTCCGGGGAGCTGTTTTTT
j_gene: TRBJ1-1; abundance: -; d_gene: -; v_gene: TRBV27; CDR3aa: CASSQGGTEAFF; CDR3nt: TGTGCCAGCAGTCAGGGTGGCACTGAAGCTTTCTTT
j_gene: TRBJ2-1; abundance: -; d_gene: -; v_gene: TRBV30; CDR3aa: CAWSESWSNEQFF; CDR3nt: TGTGCCTGGAGTGAGTCCTGGAGCAATGAGCAGTTCTTC
j_gene: TRBJ1-1; abundance: few; d_gene: TRBD1; v_gene: TRBV7-9; CDR3aa: CASSLIKSRTGSTEAFF; CDR3nt: TGTGCCAGCAGCTTAATTAAGTCCCGGACAGGTTCCACTGAAGCTTTCTTT
j_gene: TRBJ2-7; abundance: -; d_gene: -; v_gene: TRBV28; CDR3aa: CASTRGREQYF; CDR3nt: TGTGCCAGCACCAGAGGGAGAGAGCAGTACTTC
j_gene: TRBJ1-4; abundance: -; d_gene: -; v_gene: TRBV9; CDR3aa: CASSAEGGYNEKLFF; CDR3nt: TGTGCCAGCAGCGCCGAAGGGGGTTACAATGAAAAACTGTTTTTT
j_gene: TRBJ1-1; abundance: -; d_gene: TRBD1; v_gene: TRBV5-1; CDR3aa: CASRGQQNTEAFF; CDR3nt: TGCGCCAGCAGGGGACAGCAGAACACTGAAGCTTTCTTT
j_gene: TRBJ1-4; abundance: -; d_gene: -; v_gene: TRBV30; CDR3aa: CAWNRESVEKLFF; CDR3nt: TGTGCCTGGAACAGGGAGTCGGTTGAAAAACTGTTTTTT
j_gene: TRBJ1-3; abundance: -; d_gene: -; v_gene: TRBV14; CDR3aa: CASSQGASSGNTIYF; CDR3nt: TGTGCCAGCAGCCAAGGGGCAAGCTCTGGAAACACCATATATTTT